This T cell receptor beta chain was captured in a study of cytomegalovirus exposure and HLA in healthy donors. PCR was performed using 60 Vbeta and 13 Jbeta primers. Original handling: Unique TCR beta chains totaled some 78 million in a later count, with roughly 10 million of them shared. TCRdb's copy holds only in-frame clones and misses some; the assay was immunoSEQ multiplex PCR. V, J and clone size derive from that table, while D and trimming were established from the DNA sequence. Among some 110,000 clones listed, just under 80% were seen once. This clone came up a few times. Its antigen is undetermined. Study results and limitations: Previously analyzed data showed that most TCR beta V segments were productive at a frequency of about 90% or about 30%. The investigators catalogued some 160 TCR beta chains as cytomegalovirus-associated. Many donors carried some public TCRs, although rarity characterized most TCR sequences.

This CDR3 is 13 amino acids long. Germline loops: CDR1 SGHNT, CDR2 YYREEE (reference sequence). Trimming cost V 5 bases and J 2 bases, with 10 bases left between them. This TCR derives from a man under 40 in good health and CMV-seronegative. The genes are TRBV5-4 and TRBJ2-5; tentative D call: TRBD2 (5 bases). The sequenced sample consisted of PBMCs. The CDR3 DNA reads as TGTGCCAGCAGGTCGGGAAAACAAGAGACCCAGTACTTC. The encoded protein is CASRSGKQETQYF.